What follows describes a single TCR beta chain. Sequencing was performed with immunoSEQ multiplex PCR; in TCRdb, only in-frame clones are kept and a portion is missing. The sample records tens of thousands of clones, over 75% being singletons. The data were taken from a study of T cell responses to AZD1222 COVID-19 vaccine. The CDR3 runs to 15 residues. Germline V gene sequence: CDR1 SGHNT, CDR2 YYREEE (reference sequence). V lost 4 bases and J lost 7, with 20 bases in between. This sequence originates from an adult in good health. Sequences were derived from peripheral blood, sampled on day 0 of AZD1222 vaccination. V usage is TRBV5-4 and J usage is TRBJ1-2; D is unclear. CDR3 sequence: CASSGGRSPGGGYTF. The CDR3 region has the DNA TGTGCCAGCAGCGGCGGGCGGAGCCCTGGTGGTGGCTACACCTTC.